These 18 T cell receptor beta chains were all obtained from the same sample, sequenced in a study of T cell repertoires in Merkel cell carcinoma. Profiled with immunoSEQ multiplex PCR; TCRdb holds only in-frame clones, not every one. The sample includes about 14,000 clones, 76% seen only once; the top ten take 15% to 20%. The material sequenced was tumor tissue. The receptors shown here come from an adult with Merkel cell carcinoma.

J is TRBJ2-1 and V is TRBV21-1; TRBD2 is the table's D call, not checked against the DNA. TRBV21-1 is shown as a pseudogene. The CDR3 consists of 15 residues. The CDR3 protein is CANIRNASSYNEQFF. The CDR3 DNA follows: TGTGCAAACATAAGGAACGCTAGCTCCTACAATGAGCAGTTCTTC.

The sample holds one count of this clone. V and J are TRBV4-3 and TRBJ1-2; possible D gene TRBD1, 5 bases. The CDR3 has 14 residues. V lost 3 bases to trimming and J lost 7 bases, with 15 bases between them. The germline V gene encodes CDR1 LGHNA and CDR2 YSLEER. CDR3 loop: CASSHPAGKGGYTF. The CDR3 DNA is TGCGCCAGCAGCCACCCGGCAGGGAAGGGTGGCTACACCTTC.

The chain combines TRBV5-4 with TRBJ1-1; D possibly corresponds to TRBD1 (5 bases). The CDR3 extends over 13 amino acids. Germline V gene lookup returns CDR1 SGHNT and CDR2 YYREEE (reference sequence). The V gene lost 0 bases and the J gene lost 3 bases, with 6 bases spanning the gap. CDR3 sequence reads: CASSLGGDTEAFF. In DNA form, the CDR3 reads TGTGCCAGCAGCTTGGGGGGGGACACTGAAGCTTTCTTT.

The genes are TRBV19 and TRBJ1-1; tentatively, D is TRBD1 (5 bases). Deletions cut 2 bases from V and 6 bases from J, with 13 bases between. The CDR3 contains 14 residues. Germline CDR1 reads LNHDA; CDR2 reads SQIVND (reference sequence). The CDR3 protein is CASSIRGGGAEAFF. As DNA, the CDR3 is TGTGCCAGTAGTATACGCGGTGGGGGGGCTGAAGCTTTCTTT.

This rearrangement joins TRBV7-9 to TRBJ1-1; 10 bases agree with TRBD1. The V segment lost 5 bases and the J segment 4 bases; nucleotides outside the gene matches: 4. Germline CDR1 is SEHNR and CDR2 is FQNEAQ (reference sequence). The CDR3 consists of 14 residues. In DNA, the CDR3 is TGTGCCAGCAGCCTGGGACAGGGGAGCACTGAAGCTTTCTTT. Protein product: CASSLGQGSTEAFF.

The sample holds one count of this clone. The CDR3, as DNA: TGTGCCAGCAGCTCCCGGGACAGCTACTATGGCTACACCTTC. This sequence encodes CASSSRDSYYGYTF. This chain connects TRBV5-8 to TRBJ1-2; 7 bases fit TRBD1. This CDR3 contains 14 residues. Per germline, CDR1 SGHTS and CDR2 YDEGEE. Trimming took 3 bases from V and 3 from J; bases not matched to a gene: 5.

This clone is a singleton in its sample. V is TRBV14 and J is TRBJ1-4; D is unclear. Trimming removed 3 bases from V and 1 base from J, with 3 bases in between. Germline V lookup: CDR1 SGHDN, CDR2 FVKESK. The CDR3 is made up of 13 amino acids. DNA for the CDR3: TGTGCCAGCAGCCACAAAACTAATGAAAAACTGTTTTTT. Translating it yields CASSHKTNEKLFF.

The chain carries TRBV6-2 or TRBV6-3 and TRBJ1-5, with no clear D. The CDR3 extends over 13 amino acids. Germline V gene data show CDR1 as MNHEY and CDR2 as SVGEGT. V was clipped by 2 bases and J by 4 bases, with 6 bases between them. The chain's CDR3 is CASSYLGNQPQHF. Written as DNA, the CDR3 is TGTGCCAGCAGTTACCTGGGGAATCAGCCCCAGCATTTT.

This chain joins TRBV18 and TRBJ2-1; D may be TRBD2 (5 bases). V lost 2 bases, J lost 0 bases, and 14 bases lay in between. CDR3 length equals 17 residues. Per germline, CDR1 KGHSH and CDR2 LQKENI. CDR3 region: CASSPEPGSSSYNEQFF. DNA of the CDR3: TGTGCCAGCTCACCAGAACCGGGGTCTAGCTCCTACAATGAGCAGTTCTTC. The full variable domain, its missing parts supplied by reference TRBV18 and TRBJ2-1, is NAGVMQNPRHLVRRRGQEARLRCSPMKGHSHVYWYRQLPEEGLKFMVYLQKENIIDESGMPKERFSAEFPKEGPSILRIQQVVRGDSAAYFCASSPEPGSSSYNEQFFGPGTRLTVL.

The chain joins TRBV6-5 to TRBJ1-1; weak D call: TRBD1 (5 bases). The CDR3 runs to 14 residues. Germline V gives CDR1 MNHEY, CDR2 SVGAGI. V was cut by 2 bases and J by 1 base, with 8 bases left in between. The CDR3 DNA sequence: TGTGCCAGCAGTTACGAGGGGTGGAACACTGAAGCTTTCTTT. It codes for CASSYEGWNTEAFF.

The V gene is TRBV10-3, the J gene TRBJ1-2, with unresolved D. The V and J ends lost 3 bases and 7 bases respectively, with 12 bases between them. Per germline, CDR1 ENHRY and CDR2 SYGVKD. This CDR3 region has 13 residues. CDR3 loop: CAISENPLGGYTF. Written as DNA, the CDR3 is TGTGCCATCAGTGAAAATCCATTGGGTGGCTACACCTTC.

The chain joins TRBV9 to TRBJ1-5, with unresolved D. The CDR3 is 14 amino acids. The germline V gene has CDR1 SGDLS and CDR2 YYNGEE. V dropped 3 bases and J dropped 5 bases, with 12 bases sitting between them. The CDR3 loop is CASSAWGDDQPQHF. CDR3 DNA: TGTGCCAGCAGCGCATGGGGAGATGATCAGCCCCAGCATTTT.

This clone came up once. The chain joins TRBV5-6 to TRBJ1-2; no firm D call. The CDR3 loop spans 15 amino acids. CDR1 and CDR2 (germline): SGHDT, YYEEEE. V was cut by 0 bases and J by 2 bases, with 11 bases left in between. The CDR3 here is CASSLVDSWNYGYTF. CDR3 nucleotide sequence: TGTGCCAGCAGCTTGGTCGATAGCTGGAACTATGGCTACACCTTC.

This clone was seen just once. The genes are TRBV4-3 and TRBJ2-2; tentatively, D is TRBD2 (5 bases). The ends were cut back, 0 bases at V and 5 bases at J, with 16 bases in the middle. The germline gives CDR1 LGHNA, CDR2 YSLEER. This CDR3 spans 17 amino acids. The CDR3 is CASSQDVAGWGTGELFF. CDR3 nucleotides: TGCGCCAGCAGCCAAGATGTGGCGGGTTGGGGAACCGGGGAGCTGTTTTTT.

The chain links TRBV19 to TRBJ2-7; 8 bases align to TRBD2. Germline CDR1 is LNHDA and CDR2 is SQIVND (reference sequence). After removal of 5 bases from V and 4 bases from J, the junction contained 10 bases not matched to a gene. The CDR3 has 15 amino acids. In DNA, the CDR3 is TGTGCCAGTAGTTACCGCAGCGGGGGCCGATACGAGCAGTACTTC. Encoded protein: CASSYRSGGRYEQYF.

The gene calls are TRBV6-2 or TRBV6-3 and TRBJ2-5; D possibly corresponds to TRBD2 (5 bases). V shed 4 bases and J shed 0 bases, with 12 bases lying between them. The CDR3 is 15 amino acids. In germline, CDR1 is MNHEY, CDR2 SVGEGT. The CDR3 sequence: CASSSQLGHQETQYF. The CDR3 nucleotides read TGTGCCAGCAGTTCCCAACTAGGCCACCAAGAGACCCAGTACTTC.

This clone was seen only once. The V and J genes are TRBV5-4 and TRBJ2-2; either TRBD1 or TRBD2 may fit D (5 bases each). Germline CDR1 and CDR2: SGHNT and YYREEE (reference sequence). This CDR3 spans 15 amino acids. The germline V and J ends were trimmed by 0 bases and 4 bases, with 10 bases remaining between them. As DNA, the CDR3 is TGTGCCAGCAGCTTGGGGGTCGGGACCACCGGGGAGCTGTTTTTT. Amino acid sequence: CASSLGVGTTGELFF.

The chain couples TRBV2 to TRBJ2-3; D call uncertain. With 1 base removed from V and 7 bases from J, the gap between germline ends came to 3 bases. Germline lookup yields CDR1 SNHLY and CDR2 FYNNEI. This CDR3 has 11 amino acids. CDR3 nucleotides: TGTGCCAGCAGTGAAGAACATACGCAGTATTTT. This gives the protein CASSEEHTQYF.